What follows describes a single T cell receptor beta chain. Its matching antigen is unknown. Data came from immunoSEQ multiplex PCR; TCRdb stores just in-frame clones and leaves some out. This sample has tens of thousands of clones, with about 93% found just once. The data derive from a study of OX40 agonist ivuxolimab in advanced cancers. Study information: People who had prior anti-PD-1, anti-PD-L1 or anti-CTLA-4 therapy could take part, and roughly 40% had some.

Regarding the study as a whole: Researchers report that CD8+ T cells had, on average, more expanded clones than CD4+. Dosing at 0.1 to 3.0 mg/kg was accompanied by clonal expansion of CD4+ and CD8+ blood T cells by week 6. Also present in some nonresponders was a low level of normalized T-cell clonal expansion.

This TCR was sampled from an adult with an advanced solid tumor such as melanoma, head and neck, liver or kidney cancer. The source was CD4+ or CD8+ T cells sorted from blood, collected in a trial of the OX40 agonist ivuxolimab.

CDR3 nucleotide sequence: TGTGCCAGCAGCTTACAGCGGGGTGGGCAAGAGACCCAGTACTTC. Translation: CASSLQRGGQETQYF. The J gene is TRBJ2-5, the V gene TRBV7-9; 7 nucleotides align to TRBD2. The CDR3 totals 15 residues. Looked up from germline, CDR1 is SEHNR and CDR2 is FQNEAQ (reference sequence). The ends lost 2 bases at V and 2 bases at J; junction bases unmatched: 5.